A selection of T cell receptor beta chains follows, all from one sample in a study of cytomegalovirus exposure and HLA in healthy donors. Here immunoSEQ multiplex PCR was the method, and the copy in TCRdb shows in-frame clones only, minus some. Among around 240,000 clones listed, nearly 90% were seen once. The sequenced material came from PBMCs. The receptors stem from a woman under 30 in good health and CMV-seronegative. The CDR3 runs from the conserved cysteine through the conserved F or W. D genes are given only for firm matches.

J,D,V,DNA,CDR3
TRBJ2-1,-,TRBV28,TGTGCCAGCAGTCCCGGGGGCTCCTACAATGAGCAGTTCTTC,CASSPGGSYNEQFF
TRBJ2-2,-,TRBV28,TGTGCCAGCAGGCCCGGACAGCCGACCGGGGAGCTGTTTTTT,CASRPGQPTGELFF
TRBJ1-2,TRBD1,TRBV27,TGTGCCAGCAGTTTGTCAGGGACAGGGGTGGGGGGCTACACCTTC,CASSLSGTGVGGYTF
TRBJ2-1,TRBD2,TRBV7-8,TGTGCCAGCAGCCTGGGACTAGCGGGGTCGTCCTCCTACAATGAGCAGTTCTTC,CASSLGLAGSSSYNEQFF
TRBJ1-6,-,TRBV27,TGTGCCAGCCGCAGGACAGAAATCTATAATTCACCCCTCCACTTT,CASRRTEIYNSPLHF
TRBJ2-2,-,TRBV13,TGTGCCAGCAGCTTAACAGCGAACACCGGGGAGCTGTTTTTT,CASSLTANTGELFF
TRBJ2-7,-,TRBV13,TGTGCCAGCAGCTTAAAGGGGGGGACTTCCTACGAGCAGTACTTC,CASSLKGGTSYEQYF
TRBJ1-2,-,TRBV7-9,TGTGCCAGCGGGCAGGTTAACTATGGCTACACCTTC,CASGQVNYGYTF
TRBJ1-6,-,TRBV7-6,TGTGCCAGCAGCCCTGGGCTGGGGGGTAGTTATTCACCCCTCCACTTT,CASSPGLGGSYSPLHF
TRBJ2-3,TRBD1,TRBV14,TGTGCCAGCAGCCATTACCAGCTCCAGACAGGGGTTACAGATACGCAGTATTTT,CASSHYQLQTGVTDTQYF
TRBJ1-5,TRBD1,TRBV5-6,TGTGCCAGCAGCTTGTCAGGGGGCTACCAGAATCAGCCCCAGCATTTT,CASSLSGGYQNQPQHF
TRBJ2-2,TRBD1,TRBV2,TGTGCCAGCAGTGAAACAGGGGACACCGGGGAGCTGTTTTTT,CASSETGDTGELFF
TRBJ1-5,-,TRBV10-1,TGCGCCAGCAGTGGGGGGGTTTCTCAGCCCCAGCATTTT,CASSGGVSQPQHF
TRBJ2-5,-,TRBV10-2,TGCGCCAGCAGTGAGGGGTCTAGCCGCGAGACCCAGTACTTC,CASSEGSSRETQYF
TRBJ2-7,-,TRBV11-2,TGTGCCAGCAGCTTAGTCGGGGGAGTCGAGCAGTACTTC,CASSLVGGVEQYF
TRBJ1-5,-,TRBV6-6,TGTGCCAGCAGTACGGGGGTTAGCAATCAGCCCCAGCATTTT,CASSTGVSNQPQHF
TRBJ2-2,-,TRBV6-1,TGTGCCAGCAGTCTTAACACCGGGGAGCTGTTTTTT,CASSLNTGELFF